This T cell receptor (beta chain) was found in a study of CD8+CD57+ T cells in acquired aplastic anemia. Study in general: Sorted CD4+ and CD8+ cell DNA averaged approximately 3 ug.

TCR beta VDJ and CDR3 were profiled, and genomic DNA was the template. MiXCR was run by TCRdb on the reads, yielding one entry per CDR3 protein. Of roughly 160,000 distinct CDR3 sequences in the sample, 55% to 75% were seen once. The V gene's germline CDR1 is MGHRA and CDR2 YSYEKL. This CDR3 is 14 amino acids long. V lost 4 bases and J lost 7; bases outside the gene matches: 7. With regard to this clonotype: Its antigen remains unidentified.

Points from the study as a whole: Between the patient and control groups, CD8+ Simpson's diversity did not differ significantly.

The V gene is TRBV4-1, the J gene TRBJ2-7; 10 bases map to TRBD2. The sequencing input was sorted CD4+, CD8+, or CD8+CD57+ T cells (not recorded which) from PBMCs. This TCR came from a human donor in good health. The CDR3 loop is CASSPPSGGKEQYF. In DNA, the CDR3 is TGCGCCAGCAGCCCCCCTAGCGGGGGTAAGGAGCAGTACTTC.